The next 8 T cell receptor beta chains were all read from a single sample in a study of blood T cell repertoires in COVID-19. The table came from immunoSEQ multiplex PCR; TCRdb's copy has only in-frame clones and leaves some out. The data contain roughly 200,000 clones, 75% to 90% of them singletons. The sequenced sample was peripheral blood. Receptor source: a woman aged 60-70 years with acute or convalescent COVID-19.

The rearrangement joins TRBV7-9 to TRBJ2-5; TRBD2 agrees at 8 bases. Germline V gene lookup returns CDR1 SEHNR and CDR2 FQNEAQ (reference sequence). The J segment lost 5 bases and the V segment lost 5 bases, leaving 7 bases of the junction unmatched. CDR3 length: 14 amino acids. The CDR3 DNA reads TGTGCCAGCAGCCTGAGGACTAGCTCGGAGACCCAGTACTTC. Its translation is CASSLRTSSETQYF.

The rearrangement links TRBV4-2 to TRBJ1-4; tentatively, D is TRBD1 (5 bases). Trimming cost V 0 bases and J 7 bases, with 15 bases left between them. This CDR3 contains 16 residues. CDR1 LGHNA and CDR2 YNFKEQ come from the germline V gene. The CDR3 nucleotides are TGTGCCAGCAGCCAAGATTCGTCAGGGCCCGTTGAAAAACTGTTTTTT. This gives the protein CASSQDSSGPVEKLFF.

This chain connects TRBV11-2 to TRBJ1-3; 7 bases fit TRBD1. This CDR3 is 15 amino acids long. Germline V gene sequence: CDR1 SGHAT, CDR2 FQNNGV. Trimming took 5 bases from V and 0 from J; bases not matched to a gene: 4. CDR3 sequence reads: CASSLGGNSGNTIYF. The CDR3 nucleotides read TGTGCCAGCAGCCTAGGGGGCAACTCTGGAAACACCATATATTTT.

This rearrangement joins TRBV7-9 to TRBJ2-2; TRBD2 might be the D (6 bases). The V and J ends lost 5 bases and 5 bases respectively, with 15 bases between them. CDR1 is SEHNR, CDR2 FQNEAQ, per germline (reference sequence). There are 15 residues in the CDR3. The CDR3 region is CASSDLSGATGELFF. CDR3 DNA sequence: TGTGCCAGCAGCGACCTTAGCGGAGCGACCGGGGAGCTGTTTTTT.

The genes are TRBV6-5 and TRBJ1-5, with 10 bases that match TRBD1. Germline V gives CDR1 MNHEY, CDR2 SVGAGI. The junction had 8 bases not matched to a gene; V was cut back by 5 bases and J by 7 bases. The CDR3 runs 15 residues. The CDR3 DNA sequence: TGTGCCAGCAGTCTCGACAGGGGGCTAGGACAGCCCCAGCATTTT. The encoded protein is CASSLDRGLGQPQHF.

This chain joins TRBV6-5 and TRBJ1-4, with a tentative D call TRBD1 (6 bases). The CDR3 extends over 13 amino acids. Looked up from germline, CDR1 is MNHEY and CDR2 is SVGAGI. Trimming pared 7 bases from V and 5 bases from J, leaving 11 bases between. The CDR3 nucleotides read TGTGCCAGCATCCCCGGGACAAATGAAAAACTGTTTTTT. It translates to CASIPGTNEKLFF.

This clone was recorded once. The chain combines TRBV29-1 with TRBJ2-1; D possibly corresponds to TRBD1 (6 bases). The CDR3 totals 11 residues. The ends were cut back, 6 bases at V and 4 bases at J, with 7 bases in the middle. The germline V gene encodes CDR1 SQVTM and CDR2 ANQGSEA. The CDR3 protein is CSVDSYNEQFF. The CDR3 DNA reads as TGCAGCGTGGACAGTTACAATGAGCAGTTCTTC.

V usage is TRBV5-1 and J usage is TRBJ2-6; 7 bases align to TRBD1. The V gene's germline CDR1 is SGHRS and CDR2 YFSETQ. With V trimmed by 4 bases and J by 2 bases, 0 bases remained unmatched. This CDR3 has 14 amino acids. CDR3 DNA sequence: TGCGCCAGCAGCCAGGGGGCTGGGGCCAACGTCCTGACTTTC. It encodes CASSQGAGANVLTF.